This T cell receptor (beta chain) derives from a study of cytomegalovirus exposure and HLA in healthy donors. Germline V gives CDR1 SGHTA, CDR2 FQGNSA. The CDR3 has 14 residues. Trimming removed 5 bases from V and 9 bases from J, with 20 bases in between. PCR was performed using 60 Vbeta and 13 Jbeta primers. This table comes from immunoSEQ multiplex PCR, and its TCRdb copy is limited to in-frame clones, with some not included. The sample consists of 150,000 to 200,000 clones, over 60% of them appearing once. The clonotype originates from a woman in her forties in good health and CMV-seronegative. This chain joins TRBV7-2 and TRBJ2-7, with D perhaps matching TRBD1 (5 bases). The specimen sequenced was PBMCs. CDR3 in DNA: TGTGCCAGCAGCGCCGACAGATCTACGGGCAGGCAGTACTTC. It is translated as CASSADRSTGRQYF.